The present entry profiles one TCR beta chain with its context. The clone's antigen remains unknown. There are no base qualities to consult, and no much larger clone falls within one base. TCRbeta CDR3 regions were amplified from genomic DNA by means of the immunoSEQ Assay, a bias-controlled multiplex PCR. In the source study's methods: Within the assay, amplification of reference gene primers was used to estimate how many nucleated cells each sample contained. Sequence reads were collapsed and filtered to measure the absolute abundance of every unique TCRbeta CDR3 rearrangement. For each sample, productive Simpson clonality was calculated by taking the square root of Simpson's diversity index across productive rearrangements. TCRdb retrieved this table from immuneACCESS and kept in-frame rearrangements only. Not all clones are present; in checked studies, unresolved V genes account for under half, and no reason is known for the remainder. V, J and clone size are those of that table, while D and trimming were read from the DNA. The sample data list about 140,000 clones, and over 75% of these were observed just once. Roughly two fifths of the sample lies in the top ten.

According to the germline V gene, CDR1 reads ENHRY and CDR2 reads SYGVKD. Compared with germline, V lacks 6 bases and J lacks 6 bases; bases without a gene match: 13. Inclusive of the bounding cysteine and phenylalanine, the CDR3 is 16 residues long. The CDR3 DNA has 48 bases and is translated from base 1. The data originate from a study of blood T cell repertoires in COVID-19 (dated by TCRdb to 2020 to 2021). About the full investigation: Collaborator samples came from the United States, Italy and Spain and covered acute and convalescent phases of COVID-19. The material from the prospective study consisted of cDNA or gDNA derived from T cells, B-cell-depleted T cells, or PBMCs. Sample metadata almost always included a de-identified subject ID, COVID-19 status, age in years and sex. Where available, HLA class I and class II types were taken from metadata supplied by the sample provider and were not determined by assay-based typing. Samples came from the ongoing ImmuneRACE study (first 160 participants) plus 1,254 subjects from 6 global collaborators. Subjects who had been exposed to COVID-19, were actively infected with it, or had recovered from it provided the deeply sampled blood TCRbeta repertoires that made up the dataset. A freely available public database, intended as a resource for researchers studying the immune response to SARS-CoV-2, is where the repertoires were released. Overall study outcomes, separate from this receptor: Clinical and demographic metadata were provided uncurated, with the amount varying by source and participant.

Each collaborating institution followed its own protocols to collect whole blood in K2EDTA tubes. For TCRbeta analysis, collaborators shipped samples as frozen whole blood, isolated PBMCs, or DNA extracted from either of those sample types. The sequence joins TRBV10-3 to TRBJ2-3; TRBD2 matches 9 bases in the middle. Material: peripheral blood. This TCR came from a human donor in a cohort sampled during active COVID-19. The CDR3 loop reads CAIRNRIAGVEDTQYF. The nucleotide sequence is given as TGTGCCATCAGAAACCGTATAGCGGGGGTAGAGGATACGCAGTATTTT.